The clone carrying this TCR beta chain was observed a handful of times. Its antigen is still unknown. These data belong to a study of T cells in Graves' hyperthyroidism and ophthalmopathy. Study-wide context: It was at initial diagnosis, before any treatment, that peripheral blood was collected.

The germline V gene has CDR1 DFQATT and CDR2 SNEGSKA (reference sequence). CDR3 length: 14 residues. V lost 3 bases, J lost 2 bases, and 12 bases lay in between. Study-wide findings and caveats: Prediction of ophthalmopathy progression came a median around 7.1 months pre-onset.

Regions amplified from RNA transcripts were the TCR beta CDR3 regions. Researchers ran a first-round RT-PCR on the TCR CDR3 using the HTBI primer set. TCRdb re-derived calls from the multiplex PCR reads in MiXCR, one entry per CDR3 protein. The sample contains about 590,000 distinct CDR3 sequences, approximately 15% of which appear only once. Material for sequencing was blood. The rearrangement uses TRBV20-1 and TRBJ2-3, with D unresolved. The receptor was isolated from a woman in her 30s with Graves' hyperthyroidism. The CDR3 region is CSASDGPVTDTQYF. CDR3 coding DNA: TGCAGTGCTAGCGACGGACCCGTCACAGATACGCAGTATTTT.